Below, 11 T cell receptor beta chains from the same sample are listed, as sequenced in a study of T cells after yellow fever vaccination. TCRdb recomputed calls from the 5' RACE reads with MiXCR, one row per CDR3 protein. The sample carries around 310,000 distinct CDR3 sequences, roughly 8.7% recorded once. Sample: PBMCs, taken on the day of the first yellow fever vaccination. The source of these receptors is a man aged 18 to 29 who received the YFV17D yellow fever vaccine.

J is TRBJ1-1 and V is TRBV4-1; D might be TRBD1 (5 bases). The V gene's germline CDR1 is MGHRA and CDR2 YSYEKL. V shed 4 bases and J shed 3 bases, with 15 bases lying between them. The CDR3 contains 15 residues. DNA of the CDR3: TGCGCCAGCAGCCCCGGGGCCTTGGGCTACACTGAAGCTTTCTTT. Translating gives CASSPGALGYTEAFF.

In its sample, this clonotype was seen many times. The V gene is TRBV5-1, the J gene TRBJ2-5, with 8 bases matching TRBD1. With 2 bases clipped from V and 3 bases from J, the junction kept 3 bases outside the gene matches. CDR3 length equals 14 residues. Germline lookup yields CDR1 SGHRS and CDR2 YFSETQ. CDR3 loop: CASSFQGAEETQYF. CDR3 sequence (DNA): TGCGCCAGCAGCTTCCAGGGGGCAGAAGAGACCCAGTACTTC.

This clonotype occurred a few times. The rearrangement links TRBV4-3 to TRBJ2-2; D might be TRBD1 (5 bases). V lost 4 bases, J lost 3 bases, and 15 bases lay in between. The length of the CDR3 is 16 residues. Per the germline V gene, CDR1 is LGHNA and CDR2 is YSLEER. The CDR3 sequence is CASSPLQDKHTGELFF. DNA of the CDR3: TGCGCCAGCAGCCCCCTCCAGGACAAACACACCGGGGAGCTGTTTTTT.

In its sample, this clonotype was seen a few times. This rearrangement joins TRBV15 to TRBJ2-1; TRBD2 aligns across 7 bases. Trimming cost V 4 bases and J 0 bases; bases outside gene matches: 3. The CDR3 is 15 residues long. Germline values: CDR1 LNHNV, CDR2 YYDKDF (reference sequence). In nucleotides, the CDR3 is TGTGCCACCAGCAAGGGAGGGAGCTCCTACAATGAGCAGTTCTTC. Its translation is CATSKGGSSYNEQFF.

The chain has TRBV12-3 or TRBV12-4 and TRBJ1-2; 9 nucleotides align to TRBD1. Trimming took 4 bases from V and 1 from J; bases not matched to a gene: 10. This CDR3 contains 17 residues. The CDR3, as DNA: TGTGCCAGCAGTTCGTCGTCGACAGGGGGGTATAACTATGGCTACACCTTC. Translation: CASSSSSTGGYNYGYTF.

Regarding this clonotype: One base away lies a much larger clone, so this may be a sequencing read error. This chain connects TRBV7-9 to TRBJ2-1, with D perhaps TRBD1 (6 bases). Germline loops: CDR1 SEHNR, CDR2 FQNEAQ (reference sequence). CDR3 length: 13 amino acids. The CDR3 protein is CANSLTGYNEQFF. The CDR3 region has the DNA TGTGCCAACAGCTTAACAGGGTACAATGAGCAGTTCTTC.

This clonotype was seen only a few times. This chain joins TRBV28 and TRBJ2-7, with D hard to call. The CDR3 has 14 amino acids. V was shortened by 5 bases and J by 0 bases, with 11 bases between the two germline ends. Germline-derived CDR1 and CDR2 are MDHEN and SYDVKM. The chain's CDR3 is CASSPNIPSYEQYV. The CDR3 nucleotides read TGTGCCAGCAGTCCTAACATACCCTCCTACGAGCAGTACGTC.

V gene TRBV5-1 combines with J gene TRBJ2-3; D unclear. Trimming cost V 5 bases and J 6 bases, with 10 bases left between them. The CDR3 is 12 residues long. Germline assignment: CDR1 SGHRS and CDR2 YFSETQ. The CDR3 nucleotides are TGCGCCAGCAGGGCCACGAGGGATACGCAGTATTTT. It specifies CASRATRDTQYF.

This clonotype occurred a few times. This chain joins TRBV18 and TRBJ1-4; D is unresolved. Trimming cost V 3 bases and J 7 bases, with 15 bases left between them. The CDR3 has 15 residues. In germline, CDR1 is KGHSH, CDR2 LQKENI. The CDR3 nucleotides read TGTGCCAGCTCACCGGGCGGGTTGAATGGTGAAAAACTGTTTTTT. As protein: CASSPGGLNGEKLFF.

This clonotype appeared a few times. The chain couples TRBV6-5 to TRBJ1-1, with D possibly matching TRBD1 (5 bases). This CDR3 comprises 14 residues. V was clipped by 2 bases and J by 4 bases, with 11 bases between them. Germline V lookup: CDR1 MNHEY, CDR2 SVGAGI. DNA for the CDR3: TGTGCCAGCAGTTACCAGGGAAGTAGCACTGAAGCTTTCTTT. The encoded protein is CASSYQGSSTEAFF.

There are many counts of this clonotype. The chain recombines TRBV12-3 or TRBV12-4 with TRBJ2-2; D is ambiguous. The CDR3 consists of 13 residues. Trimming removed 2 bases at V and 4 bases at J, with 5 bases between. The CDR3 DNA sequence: TGTGCCAGCAGTTTACGAGCCACCGGGGAGCTGTTTTTT. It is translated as CASSLRATGELFF.